The source of this TCR beta chain is a study of long-term antiretroviral therapy in people with HIV. Samples were assayed with immunoSEQ v3.0 at survey level. Sequencing was performed with immunoSEQ multiplex PCR; in TCRdb, only in-frame clones are kept and a portion is missing. The data contain over 15,000 clones, about 84% of them seen just once; the ten biggest clones take up under 5.5%. V lost 2 bases and J lost 0; bases outside the gene matches: 1. CDR1 LGHNA and CDR2 YSLEER come from the germline V gene. This CDR3 is 14 amino acids long. This receptor was taken from a man aged 18 to 29 with HIV. The sequencing here drew on unsorted PBMCs, taken 0.1 years before starting antiretroviral therapy. V gene TRBV4-3 combines with J gene TRBJ2-7, with 7 bases aligning to TRBD1. CDR3 residues: CASSQTGVSYEQYF. CDR3 in DNA: TGCGCCAGCAGCCAAACAGGGGTCTCCTACGAGCAGTACTTC.